The clone carrying this T cell receptor beta chain has at least ten counts. Its target is unknown. After constant-region reverse-primer amplification, full-length variable regions underwent semi-nested PCR with Nested Universal Primer A. From the 5' RACE reads, TCRdb called clonotypes with MiXCR, one entry per CDR3 protein. The sample records under 45,000 distinct CDR3 sequences, around 30% being singletons. Findings of the study overall: Tumor memory CD4+ T cell TCR gene usage clustered with blood and lymph node memory CD4+ cells and lymph node naive CD4+ cells.

The CDR3 is 15 residues long. V lost 4 bases and J 0 bases, leaving 10 bases between the germline ends. Germline values: CDR1 MGHRA, CDR2 YSYEKL. The TCR was taken from a female donor with breast cancer. The chain couples TRBV4-1 to TRBJ1-5; unclear D gene. The sample consisted of tumor-infiltrating memory CD4+ T cells sorted from the breast tumor. The subset denotes: memory CD4+ T cells, CD4+CD45RO+CD25-. This CDR3 reads CASSLGRNSNQPQHF. The DNA of the CDR3 is TGCGCCAGCAGCCTCGGAAGAAATAGCAATCAGCCCCAGCATTTT.